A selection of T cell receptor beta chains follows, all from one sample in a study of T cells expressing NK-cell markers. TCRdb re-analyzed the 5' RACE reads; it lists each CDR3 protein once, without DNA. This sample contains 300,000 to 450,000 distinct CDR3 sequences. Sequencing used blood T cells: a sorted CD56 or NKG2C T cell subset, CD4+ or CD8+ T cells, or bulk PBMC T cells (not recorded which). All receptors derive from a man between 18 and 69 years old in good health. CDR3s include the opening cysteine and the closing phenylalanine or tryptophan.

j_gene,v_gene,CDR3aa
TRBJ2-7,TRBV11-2,CASSLEGVQPYEQYF
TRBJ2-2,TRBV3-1,CASSQDIPGRAGELFF
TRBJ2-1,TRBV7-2,CASSLGTVRSSYNEQFF
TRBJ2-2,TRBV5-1,CASSSGQGATGELFF
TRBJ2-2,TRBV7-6,CASSPGAVAGTGELFF
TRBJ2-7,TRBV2,CASSSLAGGEQYF
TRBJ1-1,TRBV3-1,CASSRWTDGITEAFF
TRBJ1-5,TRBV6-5,CASSIGGIHQPQHF
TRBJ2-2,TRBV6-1,CASRWDPYTGELFF
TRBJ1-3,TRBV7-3,CASSLGVPGNTIYF
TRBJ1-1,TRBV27,CASSREWIMNTEAFF
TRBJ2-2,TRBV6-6,CASSRETGELFF
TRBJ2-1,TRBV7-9,CASSLVAGWDEQFF
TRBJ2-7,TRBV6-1,CASRSMGQGREQYF
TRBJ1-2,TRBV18,CASSPGTSYGYTF
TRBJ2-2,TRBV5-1,CASSDFVLAGGNTGELFF
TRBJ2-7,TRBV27,CASSLRSGRTWEQYF
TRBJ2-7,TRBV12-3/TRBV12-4,CASSLLGSPYEQYF
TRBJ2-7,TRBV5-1,CASGKDRYPYEQYF
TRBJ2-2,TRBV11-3,CASSSRLVRSGELFF
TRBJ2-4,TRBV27,CASSPLWGAKNIQYF
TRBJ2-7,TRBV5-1,CASNKGTDDYEQYF
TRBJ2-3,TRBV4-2,CASSQEVLLGDTQYF
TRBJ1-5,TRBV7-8,CASSSRGPGANQPQHF
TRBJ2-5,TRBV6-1,CASSQRLQETQYF
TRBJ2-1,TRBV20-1,CSAPRDRSYNEQFF
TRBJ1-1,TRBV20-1,CSANTGGRTEAFF
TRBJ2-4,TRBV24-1,CATSDTQGSGKNIQYF
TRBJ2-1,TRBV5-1,CASSLFPTNYNEQFF
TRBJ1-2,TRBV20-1,CSARRPTGTGFYGYTF
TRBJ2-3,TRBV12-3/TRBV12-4,CASSIRQDPQYF
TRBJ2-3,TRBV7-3,CASSPDWGDTQYF
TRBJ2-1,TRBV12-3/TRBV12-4,CASSSQGSSYNEQFF
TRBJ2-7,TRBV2,CASRGGSYEQYF
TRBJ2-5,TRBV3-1,CASSSPPRTGGTQYF
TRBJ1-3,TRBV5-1,CASSLQGATGNTIYF
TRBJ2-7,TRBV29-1,CSVRTLDEQYF
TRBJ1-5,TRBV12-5,CASGIMGPFYSNQPQHF
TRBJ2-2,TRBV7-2,CASSLARTAGLPGELFF
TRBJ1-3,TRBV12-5,CASGSRAGNTIYF
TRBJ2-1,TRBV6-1,CASSRVTATYNEQFF
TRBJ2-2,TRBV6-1,CASSEAEGSGGLNTGELFF
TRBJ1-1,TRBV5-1,CASSAREGNTEAFF
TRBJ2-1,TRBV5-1,CASAMLAGGGYGEQFF
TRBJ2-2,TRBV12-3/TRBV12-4,CASSRPRQGVRDTGELFF
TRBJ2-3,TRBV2,CASRNSGAHTDTQYF
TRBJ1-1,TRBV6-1,CASRTEPRNTEAFF
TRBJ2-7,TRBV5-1,CASSPTRGHASYEQYF
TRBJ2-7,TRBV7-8,CASSSWDPGVSHF
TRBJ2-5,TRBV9,CASSDRAGGLPSETQYF
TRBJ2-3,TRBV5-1,CASSLGASVFRTRGVTDTQYF